This is a list of T cell receptor beta chains from one sample in a study of T-cell reconstitution after alpha-beta-depleted transplantation in children. TCRdb used MiXCR to reprocess the PCR reads, holding one entry per CDR3 protein. The table shows fewer than 450,000 distinct CDR3 sequences, with 15% to 20% occurring only once. The source material was PBMCs, mostly from graft donor cells, sampled 360 days after TCRalphabeta/CD19-depleted stem cell transplant. The receptor source for this set is a male patient aged 2 to 9 who had a stem cell transplant for acute lymphoblastic leukemia, so the T cells may come from the graft donor. Each CDR3 is given without its conserved first and last residue. The order of the fields is J gene, V gene, CDR3 protein.

J: TRBJ2-7
V: TRBV12-3/TRBV12-4
CDR3: ASSLLQAGGLKGEQY

J: TRBJ2-7
V: TRBV9
CDR3: ASSIGQTTYEQY

J: TRBJ2-1
V: TRBV5-5
CDR3: ASSFGGSGYNEQF

J: TRBJ2-3
V: TRBV2
CDR3: ASGRLTTDTQY

J: TRBJ2-7
V: TRBV2
CDR3: ASSLGQGRAGQTYEQY

J: TRBJ1-5
V: TRBV4-3
CDR3: ASSQDVVSNQPQH

J: TRBJ2-2
V: TRBV4-1
CDR3: ASSQSTLAFKGELF

J: TRBJ2-1
V: TRBV9
CDR3: ASGKAGGLNEQF

J: TRBJ2-5
V: TRBV4-1
CDR3: ASSLELGALQETQY

J: TRBJ2-5
V: TRBV27
CDR3: ASSPDRGQGTQY

J: TRBJ2-7
V: TRBV27
CDR3: ASDPWGINSYEQY

J: TRBJ1-1
V: TRBV10-2
CDR3: ASSPGFRNTEAF

J: TRBJ2-7
V: TRBV25-1
CDR3: ASSEASGGCEQY

J: TRBJ2-7
V: TRBV6-1
CDR3: ASRRSRQGWFYEQY

J: TRBJ2-1
V: TRBV10-2
CDR3: ASSDGLTSGVYNEQF

J: TRBJ2-1
V: TRBV4-1
CDR3: ASSQDPETSVPYNEQF

J: TRBJ2-2
V: TRBV7-2
CDR3: ASSPRQWDTGELF

J: TRBJ2-1
V: TRBV5-1
CDR3: ASSLPPGQGPYNEQF